The source of this T cell receptor beta chain is a study of blood T cell repertoires in COVID-19. The overall study: PBMCs, B-cell-depleted T cells, or T cells provided the cDNA or gDNA that made up the material.

This table comes from immunoSEQ multiplex PCR, and its TCRdb copy is limited to in-frame clones, with some not included. The table has some 130,000 clones, approximately 78% seen once; the top ten hold approximately 11%. V was shortened by 2 bases and J by 2 bases, with 13 bases between the two germline ends. The germline CDR1 and CDR2 sequences are MNHEY and SVGEGT. This CDR3 comprises 15 residues. The receptor's source is a man aged 55 to 69 who had recovered from COVID-19. The specimen was peripheral blood. This chain uses TRBV6-2 or TRBV6-3 with TRBJ2-7, with D perhaps TRBD1 (6 bases). The CDR3 is CASSYDRPAPYEQYF. In DNA form, the CDR3 reads TGTGCCAGCAGTTACGACAGGCCGGCTCCCTACGAGCAGTACTTC.